This entry concerns a single T cell receptor beta chain. This specimen includes other DNA sequences encoding the same CDR3. V was pared by 4 bases and J by 3 bases, with 4 bases of the junction left unmatched. CDR1 LNHNV and CDR2 YYDKDF come from the germline V gene (reference sequence). CDR3 length: 15 amino acids. These data originate in a study of cytomegalovirus exposure and HLA in healthy donors. With 60 Vbeta and 13 Jbeta primers, the PCR was carried out. Produced via immunoSEQ multiplex PCR; TCRdb's table is partial and in-frame only. Of about 140,000 clones listed, 75% to 90% are singletons. The chain links TRBV15 to TRBJ1-2; 11 positions match TRBD1. Sequenced input: PBMCs. The TCR was taken from a man aged 35 to 55 in good health and CMV-seronegative. The CDR3 DNA reads TGTGCCACCAGCACTGGACAGGGGGCGGACTATGGCTACACCTTC. Its protein is CATSTGQGADYGYTF.